This T cell receptor beta chain was sequenced for a study of T-cell reconstitution after alpha-beta-depleted transplantation in children. Study conclusions and caveats: Several hundred expanded graft clones reportedly supplied alpha-beta T cells about two months after transplant. At the one-year point after transplant, T-cell counts and TCRbeta diversity were found to come mostly from T cells that had been newly produced.

About this clonotype itself: Its antigen is still unknown.

Unique molecular identifiers featured in how the TCRbeta library was prepared. TCRdb re-called the PCR reads with MiXCR, one entry per CDR3 protein. The sample lists 600,000 to 700,000 distinct CDR3 sequences; around 14% were seen once. Trimming pared 3 bases from V and 2 bases from J, leaving 18 bases between. Germline lookup yields CDR1 SGHDN and CDR2 FVKESK. This CDR3 spans 17 amino acids. The sequence was obtained from a girl aged 2 to 10 with congenital amegakaryocytic thrombocytopenia, due to receive a stem cell transplant. The chain links TRBV14 to TRBJ2-3; D is perhaps TRBD1 or TRBD2 (5 bases each). The material was PBMCs, obtained before TCRalphabeta/CD19-depleted stem cell transplant. This chain's CDR3 is CASSHILGRSFTDTQYF. CDR3 coding DNA: TGTGCCAGCAGCCACATACTGGGACGGTCCTTCACAGATACGCAGTATTTT.